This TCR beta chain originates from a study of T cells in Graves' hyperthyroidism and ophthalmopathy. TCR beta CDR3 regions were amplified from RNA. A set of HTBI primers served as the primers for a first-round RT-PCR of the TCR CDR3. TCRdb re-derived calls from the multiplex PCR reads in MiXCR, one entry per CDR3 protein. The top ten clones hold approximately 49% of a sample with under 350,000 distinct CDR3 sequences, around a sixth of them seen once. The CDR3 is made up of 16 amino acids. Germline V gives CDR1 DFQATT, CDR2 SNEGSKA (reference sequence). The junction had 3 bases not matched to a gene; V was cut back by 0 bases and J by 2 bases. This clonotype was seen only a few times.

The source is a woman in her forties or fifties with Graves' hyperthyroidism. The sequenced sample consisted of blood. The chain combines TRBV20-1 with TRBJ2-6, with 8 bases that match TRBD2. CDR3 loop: CSAREIGRAGANVLTF. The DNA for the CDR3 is TGCAGTGCTAGAGAAATCGGGAGGGCTGGGGCCAACGTCCTGACTTTC.